Shown below are 26 T cell receptor beta chains from a single sample sequenced in a study of CD8 T cells in ankylosing spondylitis. TCRdb itself ran the 5' RACE reads through MiXCR, one entry per CDR3 protein. The sample includes around 33,000 distinct CDR3 sequences, 7.2% of them seen just once. The specimen was blood, either unsorted or a sorted T cell fraction (not recorded which). Every receptor here comes from a male donor with ankylosing spondylitis or in good health (not recorded which).

The rearrangement joins TRBV10-3 to TRBJ2-7; 10 bases line up with TRBD2. Per the germline V gene, CDR1 is ENHRY and CDR2 is SYGVKD. The CDR3 length is 15 residues. The ends lost 6 bases at V and 7 bases at J; junction bases unmatched: 12. CDR3 sequence: CAISPSGTSEGEQYF. The CDR3 DNA reads as TGTGCCATCAGCCCCAGCGGGACTAGCGAAGGTGAGCAGTACTTC.

This clonotype was observed once. The chain links TRBV12-5 to TRBJ2-7; TRBD2 is a possible D gene (5 bases). This CDR3 is 13 amino acids long. The germline V gene encodes CDR1 LGHNT and CDR2 FRNRAP. Trimming removed 1 base at V and 4 bases at J, with 8 bases between. In DNA form, the CDR3 reads TGTGCTAGTGGTTTGGATACGGGATACGAGCAGTACTTC. It yields the protein CASGLDTGYEQYF.

This clonotype appeared many times. The rearrangement joins TRBV5-6 to TRBJ1-2, with 8 bases aligning to TRBD1. Germline assignment: CDR1 SGHDT and CDR2 YYEEEE. This CDR3 has 14 residues. Trimming cost V 1 base and J 5 bases; bases outside gene matches: 4. The CDR3 region is CASSLQGQAYGYTF. CDR3 in DNA: TGTGCCAGCAGCTTGCAGGGACAGGCATATGGCTACACCTTC.

This clonotype was detected many times. The chain combines TRBV29-1 with TRBJ2-2; D remains ambiguous. Germline lookup yields CDR1 SQVTM and CDR2 ANQGSEA. CDR3 length: 13 amino acids. The V end was cut by 5 bases, the J end by 0 bases, with 7 bases between. The DNA of the CDR3 is TGCAGCGTTCCCGCTTCGAACACCGGGGAGCTGTTTTTT. Its translation: CSVPASNTGELFF.

This clonotype was seen ten or more times. This chain uses TRBV20-1 with TRBJ2-1; 9 bases are a match to TRBD1. Trimming took 6 bases from V and 0 from J; bases not matched to a gene: 6. The length of the CDR3 is 15 residues. The germline V gene has CDR1 DFQATT and CDR2 SNEGSKA (reference sequence). The CDR3 DNA sequence: TGCAGTGCCCTTGACAGGGGGGGCTCCTACAATGAGCAGTTCTTC. Translating gives CSALDRGGSYNEQFF.

This clonotype was observed a handful of times. V gene TRBV15 combines with J gene TRBJ2-7; the D is unclear. The V gene's germline CDR1 is LNHNV and CDR2 YYDKDF (reference sequence). V was cut by 4 bases and J by 1 base, with 11 bases left in between. CDR3 length equals 14 residues. The CDR3 loop is CATSKEDFSYEQYF. CDR3 nucleotide sequence: TGTGCCACCAGCAAGGAAGACTTTTCCTACGAGCAGTACTTC.

This clonotype was found many times. This chain links TRBV18 with TRBJ2-1; 10 nucleotides agree with TRBD1. V shed 4 bases, J shed 7 bases, and the junction held 10 bases outside the gene matches. CDR1 and CDR2 (germline): KGHSH, LQKENI. The CDR3 contains 16 residues. The CDR3 sequence is CASSLMKGQGVNEQFF. The CDR3 DNA is TGTGCCAGCTCACTTATGAAAGGACAGGGGGTGAATGAGCAGTTCTTC.

There are many counts of this clonotype. The chain employs TRBV2 and TRBJ2-7; D call uncertain. Deletions cut 6 bases from V and 3 bases from J, with 6 bases between. The V gene's germline CDR1 is SNHLY and CDR2 FYNNEI. The CDR3 runs 11 residues. In nucleotides, the CDR3 is TGTGCCAGCAGCTACGTCTACGAGCAGTACTTC. It translates to CASSYVYEQYF.

This clonotype was seen at least ten times. The chain joins TRBV12-3 or TRBV12-4 to TRBJ2-7; tentatively, D is TRBD2 (6 bases). CDR3 length equals 14 residues. Trimming pared 3 bases from V and 3 bases from J, leaving 12 bases between. The CDR3 sequence is CASSFGGRSYEQYF. CDR3 bases: TGTGCCAGCAGTTTTGGGGGGAGGAGCTACGAGCAGTACTTC.

In this sample, this clonotype turned up many times. The chain has TRBV29-1 and TRBJ1-2; D perhaps matches TRBD1 (5 bases). This CDR3 comprises 12 residues. V lost 5 bases, J lost 3 bases, and 10 bases lay in between. Per the germline V gene, CDR1 is SQVTM and CDR2 is ANQGSEA. The CDR3 DNA is TGCAGCGTTCCTTTGGGGGACTATGGCTACACCTTC. Protein sequence: CSVPLGDYGYTF.

The table lists this clonotype with a few counts. V is TRBV13 and J is TRBJ2-2; TRBD2 matches 7 bases. Germline V lookup: CDR1 PRHDT, CDR2 FYEKMQ (reference sequence). V lost 8 bases, J lost 1 base, and 4 bases stayed unmatched. The CDR3 runs 14 residues. The CDR3 sequence: CASSRGRNTGELFF. In nucleotides, the CDR3 is TGTGCCAGCTCGCGCGGGAGGAACACCGGGGAGCTGTTTTTT.

This clonotype was observed at least ten times. The chain combines TRBV7-2 with TRBJ2-1; the D is unclear. V gave up 1 base and J gave up 4 bases, with 11 bases separating them. The CDR3 runs to 15 residues. Germline CDR1 and CDR2: SGHTA and FQGNSA. The CDR3 DNA is TGTGCCAGCAGCTTAGTAGTGGGCGCATACAATGAGCAGTTCTTC. Translation gives CASSLVVGAYNEQFF.

The genes are TRBV13 and TRBJ1-1, with D possibly being TRBD1 (6 bases). The V end lost 6 bases, the J end lost 1 base, and 12 bases lay between the germline ends. Germline V CDR1 and CDR2: PRHDT, FYEKMQ (reference sequence). The length of the CDR3 is 14 residues. CDR3 in amino acids: CASSLQGRNTEAFF. The CDR3 DNA reads as TGTGCCAGCAGTTTACAGGGACGGAACACTGAAGCTTTCTTT.

This clonotype was seen many times. The rearrangement joins TRBV28 to TRBJ2-5, with D perhaps being TRBD1 or TRBD2 (5 bases each). Germline assignment: CDR1 MDHEN and CDR2 SYDVKM. The CDR3 has 15 residues. Trimming removed 3 bases from V and 0 bases from J, with 11 bases in between. CDR3 loop: CASSFSGTHQETQYF. The CDR3 DNA is TGTGCCAGCAGTTTTTCCGGGACGCACCAAGAGACCCAGTACTTC.

This clonotype turned up a few times. The V call is TRBV7-9, the J call TRBJ2-3; no reliable D call. The CDR3 has 13 residues. V was shortened by 1 base and J by 7 bases, with 9 bases between the two germline ends. Germline loops: CDR1 SEHNR, CDR2 FQNEAQ (reference sequence). CDR3 in DNA: TGTGCCAGCAGCTTAGACCGGGCTTATACGCAGTATTTT. The encoded protein is CASSLDRAYTQYF.

This clonotype was found many times. This rearrangement joins TRBV24-1 to TRBJ2-7, with a possible D match to TRBD1 (6 bases). Germline V CDR1 and CDR2: KGHDR, SFDVKD. V gave up 1 base and J gave up 8 bases, with 8 bases separating them. The CDR3 runs 12 residues. The CDR3 bases are TGTGCCACCAGTGATTTTAGGGGGAAGCAGTACTTC. This encodes CATSDFRGKQYF.

In this sample, this clonotype turned up many times. This chain links TRBV28 with TRBJ2-4, with TRBD1 matching 7 bases. Germline V gene lookup returns CDR1 MDHEN and CDR2 SYDVKM. Trimming cost V 3 bases and J 9 bases; bases outside gene matches: 8. The CDR3 loop spans 14 amino acids. CDR3 nucleotides: TGTGCCAGCAGTTTTTACAGGGGAGACGGCATTCAGTACTTC. Amino acid sequence: CASSFYRGDGIQYF.

This clonotype has ten or more counts. The V call is TRBV28, the J call TRBJ2-3, with D tentatively TRBD2 (5 bases). The length of the CDR3 is 13 residues. V was cut by 6 bases and J by 0 bases, with 7 bases left in between. Germline V CDR1 and CDR2: MDHEN, SYDVKM. The CDR3 DNA reads as TGTGCCAGCAGACGGACTAGCACAGATACGCAGTATTTT. Translating it yields CASRRTSTDTQYF.

This clonotype was seen many times. The chain joins TRBV6-5 to TRBJ1-2; unclear D gene. CDR1 is MNHEY and CDR2 is SVGAGI in the germline V gene. The CDR3 is 12 amino acids. Trimming removed 4 bases from V and 4 bases from J, with 7 bases in between. The CDR3 sequence is CASSSGIYGYTF. Written as DNA, the CDR3 is TGTGCCAGCAGTTCGGGAATCTATGGCTACACCTTC.

This clonotype was detected many times. The V and J genes are TRBV24-1 and TRBJ2-3, with D perhaps being TRBD1 or TRBD2 (5 bases each). Trimming took 5 bases from V and 3 from J, leaving 14 bases between them. The length of the CDR3 is 15 residues. The germline V gene encodes CDR1 KGHDR and CDR2 SFDVKD. CDR3 coding DNA: TGTGCCACCAGTGTCACCAGGGACCGGACAGATACGCAGTATTTT. This sequence encodes CATSVTRDRTDTQYF.

V gene TRBV11-2 combines with J gene TRBJ2-7, with 13 nucleotides matching TRBD2. Germline CDR1 is SGHAT and CDR2 is FQNNGV. The V segment lost 5 bases and the J segment 5 bases; nucleotides outside the gene matches: 6. This CDR3 has 15 residues. As DNA, the CDR3 is TGTGCCAGCAGCAATACACTAGCGGGAGGGCACGAGCAGTACTTC. Translation gives CASSNTLAGGHEQYF.

This clonotype was seen ten or more times. The genes are TRBV27 and TRBJ2-7, with 13 bases that match TRBD2. This CDR3 has 16 amino acids. Germline V gene lookup returns CDR1 MNHEY and CDR2 SMNVEV (reference sequence). J lost 3 bases, V lost 7 bases, and 9 bases had no gene match. The DNA for the CDR3 is TGTGCCAGCACTTCCCAACGGACTAGCGGGAGCTACGAGCAGTACTTC. This encodes CASTSQRTSGSYEQYF.

In this sample, this clonotype turned up many times. The chain combines TRBV10-3 with TRBJ2-5; D is possibly TRBD2 (6 bases). V dropped 10 bases and J dropped 2 bases, with 11 bases sitting between them. The CDR3 covers 12 residues. Germline V gives CDR1 ENHRY, CDR2 SYGVKD. The CDR3 sequence: CATGRGQETQYF. CDR3 DNA sequence: TGTGCCACCGGGAGAGGGCAAGAGACCCAGTACTTC.

This clonotype was recorded at least ten times. The chain has TRBV20-1 and TRBJ2-2, with 8 bases aligning to TRBD2. Losses at the gene ends were 4 bases for V and 2 bases for J; bases not matched to a gene: 3. The CDR3 is 14 residues long. Germline-derived CDR1 and CDR2 are DFQATT and SNEGSKA (reference sequence). CDR3 sequence: CSATGTRNTGELFF. In nucleotides, the CDR3 is TGCAGTGCTACCGGGACTAGAAACACCGGGGAGCTGTTTTTT.

This clonotype is categorized as medium-sized. J is TRBJ2-3 and V is TRBV7-2, with TRBD1 as a possible D gene (6 bases). This CDR3 has 15 amino acids. V was shortened by 5 bases and J by 2 bases, with 14 bases between the two germline ends. Germline-derived CDR1 and CDR2 are SGHTA and FQGNSA. CDR3 coding DNA: TGTGCCAGCAGCCCCACAGGGTCCCCCACAGATACGCAGTATTTT. It is translated as CASSPTGSPTDTQYF.

This clonotype was seen ten or more times. The J gene is TRBJ1-2, the V gene TRBV10-3; D unresolved. Germline CDR1 is ENHRY and CDR2 is SYGVKD. This CDR3 spans 17 amino acids. The V gene lost 0 bases and the J gene lost 6 bases, with 20 bases spanning the gap. The CDR3 DNA reads as TGTGCCATCAGTGAGTCGACCGCAGGAAAAGAAGGCGATGGCTACACCTTC. It translates to CAISESTAGKEGDGYTF.